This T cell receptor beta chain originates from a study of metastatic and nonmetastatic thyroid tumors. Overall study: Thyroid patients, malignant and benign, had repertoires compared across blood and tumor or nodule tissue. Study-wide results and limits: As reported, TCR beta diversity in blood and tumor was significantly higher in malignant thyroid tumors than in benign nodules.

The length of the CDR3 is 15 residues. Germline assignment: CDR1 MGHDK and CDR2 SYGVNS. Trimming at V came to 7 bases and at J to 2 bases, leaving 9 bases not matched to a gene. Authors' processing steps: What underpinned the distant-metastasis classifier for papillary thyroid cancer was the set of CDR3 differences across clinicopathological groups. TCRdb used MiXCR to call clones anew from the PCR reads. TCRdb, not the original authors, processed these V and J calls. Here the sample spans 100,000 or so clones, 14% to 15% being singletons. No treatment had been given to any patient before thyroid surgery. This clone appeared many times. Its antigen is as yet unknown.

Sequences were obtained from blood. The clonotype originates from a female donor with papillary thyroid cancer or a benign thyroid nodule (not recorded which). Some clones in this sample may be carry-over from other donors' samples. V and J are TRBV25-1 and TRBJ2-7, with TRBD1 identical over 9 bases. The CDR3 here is CASKFGQGPTYEQYF. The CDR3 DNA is TGTGCCAGCAAATTCGGACAGGGGCCCACCTACGAGCAGTACTTC.